Described below is a single T cell receptor beta chain sequence and its context. Its target antigen remains unknown. One base away there is no much larger clone; base qualities are not given. Library construction relied on 5' RACE. Sequencing instrument: Illumina HiSeq 2000. Template switching introduced a universal primer binding site; the final cDNA contained a unique molecular identifier, enabling accurate counting of TCR cDNA molecules. Specific primers in the conserved constant-segment region were used to synthesize first-strand cDNA for TCR alpha and beta chains. To control for contamination, every cDNA library carried two barcodes: a SMART-Mk sample barcode plus Illumina barcodes. TruSeq adapter sequences along with Illumina sample barcodes were introduced in two successive PCR steps. Sequencing of the TCR alpha and beta cDNA libraries was done on the Illumina HiSeq platform using custom primers. In the original analysis: MiGEC processed the raw reads to extract unique molecular identifiers, while MiXCR was used to determine the CDR3 positions. For each individual, recombination models were inferred using an EM algorithm with the repgenHMM and IGoR tools. The tcR package in R was used for shared clonotype analysis, with sharing normalized by the product of cloneset sizes. Out-of-frame nonproductive sequences were analyzed to study raw recombination free of thymic and clonal selection effects. TCRdb trimmed public reads at Q25 via fastp, called clones via MiXCR and kept in-frame beta chains. Entries that share a CDR3 protein sequence are merged under the most common genes and DNA. It is TCRdb's table, rather than the study itself, that gives the V and J calls and clone size. The sample records a few hundred thousand distinct CDR3 sequences, approximately 24% of which are singletons. The ten largest account for 2.9% of the sample.

All donors were healthy Caucasians. Three pairs of female monozygotic twins, all aged roughly 18 to 30 years, made up the twin cohort. CD4+ and CD8+ T cell populations were isolated with positive isolation kits from Invitrogen. The source of the sample is a study of identical twins (dated by TCRdb to the mid-2010s). With regard to the full study: The study deep-sequenced TCR alpha and beta repertoires from monozygotic twins, unrelated adults of various ages and cord blood to test whether fetal clonotypes persist. To rule out contamination, replicate twin experiments were performed at different times with different library preparation protocols. Broader findings and caveats from the paper: Abundant cord blood beta clonotypes had fewer insertions, young adult naive repertoires showed a similar but weaker trend, and memory repertoires showed no such trend. Conclusions relied on cross-sectional statistical analysis, since the same donors could not be followed over many years. In beta out-of-frame sequences, excess twin sharing was weaker, because having fewer shared sequences lowered the signal-to-noise ratio. Zero-insertion analyses could be partly confounded by invariant T cells such as MAIT and iNKT, though diverse VJ usage argued against such confounding for most clonotypes. Out-of-frame TCR alpha sequences shared between twins showed an excess of low generation-probability sequences compared with coincidental sharing between unrelated individuals. In monozygotic twins, recombination models systematically underestimated out-of-frame TCR alpha sharing, but the models matched the sharing seen between unrelated individuals.

Clipping removes 4 bases from V and 2 bases from J, with 9 as the unmatched junction base count. Via the germline V gene, CDR1 is SGHRS and CDR2 YFSETQ. From the cysteine up to the phenylalanine, the CDR3 has a length of 15 residues. Only the CDR3 DNA is retained, 45 bases long and in frame from the first base. This same sample was also part of a study on T cells expressing NK-cell markers. The second study's paper adds: Three sorted T-cell subsets (CD3+CD56+NKG2C+, CD3+CD56+NKG2C- and CD3+CD56-NKG2C+) from about 8 donors had their TCR beta-chain repertoires profiled. Seven of the eight sequenced donors were HCMV-seropositive and one was HCMV-seronegative. To restrict sorting to alphabetaTCR-expressing T cells, an anti-gammadeltaTCR antibody was added in several experiments. For roughly six donors, the dominant CD3+CD56+NKG2C+ clonotypes were among the top 10 CD8+ clonotypes and accounted for about 1.0-7.0% of CD8+ T cells. Those dominant clonotypes were again the most abundant among CD3+CD56-NKG2C+ cells in a handful of donors, at about 25-65%. Whether the expanded NKG2C-expressing T cell clones were specific for HCMV antigens was left unclear. The eight sequenced donors were randomly selected healthy volunteers, three men and five women. HCMV-specific IgG was detected in serum with a commercial ELISA kit to determine HCMV serostatus. Reads were demultiplexed and grouped by UMI with MIGEC, and clonotypes were assembled and quantified with MiTCR. To remove erroneous sequences, TCR cDNA sequences were retained only when supported by two or more reads. Downstream repertoire analysis used the tcR package, and clonotypes were matched across fractions by CDR3 nucleotide sequence plus V segment. VDJmatch was used to annotate antigen specificity against VDJdb, with one amino acid substitution in CDR3 allowed.

Rearrangement joined TRBV5-1 to TRBJ2-7; the junction holds 7 bases that match TRBD1. Material for sequencing was CD4+ T cells sorted from blood. The origin of this receptor is a woman between 18 and 30 years old in good health. For the CDR3, the sequence is CASSVDRPPTYEQYF. The DNA sequence is given as TGCGCCAGCAGCGTGGACAGGCCCCCGACCTACGAGCAGTACTTC.